Listed here are 8 T cell receptor beta chains from one sample, sequenced in a study of blood T cell repertoires in COVID-19 (dated by TCRdb to the early 2020s). Libraries were built with the immunoSEQ multiplex PCR assay. The table was pulled from immuneACCESS by TCRdb, which kept in-frame rearrangements only. Such tables lose some clones; where checked, under half of the loss comes from unresolved V genes, and the rest has no known cause. The sample table shows 250,000 to 300,000 clones, and 70% to 90% are seen once. Roughly 11% of the sample belongs to the ten largest clones. The sample consisted of peripheral blood. The receptor set was obtained from a woman in her 70s with acute or convalescent COVID-19.

The chain carries TRBV7-9 and TRBJ1-1; possible D gene TRBD1, 6 bases. The CDR3 runs to 15 residues. With 8 bases removed from V and 3 bases from J, the gap between germline ends came to 19 bases. CDR1 is SEHNR, CDR2 FQNEAQ, per germline (reference sequence). The CDR3 region is CASSPNRVMDTEAFF. In DNA form, the CDR3 reads TGTGCCAGCTCCCCAAACAGGGTGATGGACACTGAAGCTTTCTTT.

The rearrangement uses TRBV5-1 and TRBJ1-2, with 8 nucleotides matching TRBD1. V dropped 5 bases and J dropped 0; count of bases not matched to a gene: 0. The germline V gene has CDR1 SGHRS and CDR2 YFSETQ. This CDR3 spans 13 amino acids. The DNA of the CDR3 is TGCGCCAGCAGGACAGGGGCTAACTATGGCTACACCTTC. Translation gives CASRTGANYGYTF.

The chain employs TRBV29-1 and TRBJ2-5, with D unclear. This CDR3 is built from 12 residues. Germline CDR1 SQVTM, CDR2 ANQGSEA. The V end was cut by 4 bases, the J end by 1 base, with 7 bases between. CDR3 region: CSVGISQETQYF. For the CDR3, the DNA is TGCAGCGTTGGCATCAGCCAAGAGACCCAGTACTTC.

The chain couples TRBV6-6 to TRBJ1-2; D gene unclear. CDR1 and CDR2 from the germline V gene are MNHNY and SVGAGI (reference sequence). V dropped 2 bases and J dropped 3 bases, with 16 bases sitting between them. The CDR3 is made up of 16 amino acids. CDR3 residues: CASSYPVTEGDYGYTF. CDR3 DNA sequence: TGTGCCAGCAGTTACCCCGTAACTGAGGGAGACTATGGCTACACCTTC.

V is TRBV25-1 and J is TRBJ2-7, with TRBD1 matching 10 bases. The length of the CDR3 is 14 residues. The trim removed 6 bases at V and 6 bases at J, leaving 8 bases unmatched. CDR1 is MGHDK, CDR2 SYGVNS, per germline. For the CDR3, the DNA is TGTGCCAGCAGCGGTGCCGGACAGGGGGGCGAGCAGTACTTC. This codes for CASSGAGQGGEQYF.

The rearrangement joins TRBV6-6 to TRBJ2-7, with 7 bases aligning to TRBD2. CDR1 is MNHNY and CDR2 is SVGAGI in the germline V gene (reference sequence). The CDR3 is 15 amino acids. V lost 0 bases, J lost 3 bases, and 5 bases stayed unmatched. This CDR3 is CASSYSGREGYEQYF. In DNA form, the CDR3 reads TGTGCCAGCAGTTACTCGGGCAGGGAGGGCTACGAGCAGTACTTC.

This rearrangement joins TRBV3-1 (or the pseudogene TRBV3-2) to TRBJ2-7, with D possibly matching TRBD2 (6 bases). Germline-derived CDR1 and CDR2 are LGHDT and YNNKEL (reference sequence). CDR3 size: 17 residues. V was trimmed by 3 bases and J by 0 bases, leaving 18 bases between them. The CDR3 nucleotides read TGTGCCAGCAGCCATCCGGGAGACGAGAGGGGCTCCTACGAGCAGTACTTC. It translates to CASSHPGDERGSYEQYF.

This clone was detected a few times. The chain recombines TRBV5-4 with TRBJ1-3, with D perhaps matching TRBD1 (6 bases). The CDR3 covers 13 residues. The germline V gene has CDR1 SGHNT and CDR2 YYREEE (reference sequence). Trimming shortened V by 5 bases and J by 2 bases, and 8 bases separated the two germline ends. The CDR3 protein is CASRTGAGNTIYF. CDR3 DNA sequence: TGTGCCAGCAGGACAGGTGCTGGAAACACCATATATTTT.